One and the same sample provided the 30 T cell receptor beta chains below, sequenced in a study of control samples from healthy donors and cancer patients. Clones were read by immunoSEQ multiplex PCR, and TCRdb kept only the in-frame ones, dropping some. Among about 250,000 clones listed, around 79% were seen once. The sample consisted of PBMCs. The receptors were gathered from a woman aged 60-75 years with lung cancer.

The V and J genes are TRBV6-4 and TRBJ2-3; maybe TRBD1 (6 bases). CDR1 is MRHNA and CDR2 is SNTAGT in the germline V gene. V gave up 5 bases and J gave up 0 bases, with 12 bases separating them. The CDR3 sequence is 15 residues long. The DNA of the CDR3 is TGTGCCAGCAGTCGGACAGAGTTAAGCACAGATACGCAGTATTTT. This sequence encodes CASSRTELSTDTQYF.

Regarding this clone: The sample contains more than one DNA sequence encoding this CDR3. The gene calls are TRBV3-1 (or the pseudogene TRBV3-2) and TRBJ1-1; D gene uncertain. CDR3 length: 13 amino acids. The germline V gene encodes CDR1 LGHDT and CDR2 YNNKEL (reference sequence). V was cut by 4 bases and J by 0 bases, with 6 bases left in between. The CDR3 DNA reads TGTGCCAGCAGCCCGTCCCTGAACACTGAAGCTTTCTTT. Its protein is CASSPSLNTEAFF.

The V and J genes are TRBV6-5 and TRBJ2-3; 7 bases fit TRBD2. Germline-derived CDR1 and CDR2 are MNHEY and SVGAGI. The CDR3 length is 15 residues. The V segment lost 8 bases and the J segment 2 bases; nucleotides outside the gene matches: 10. CDR3 nucleotide sequence: TGTGCCAGCTTAAGCGGGGCTCTTTTCACAGATACGCAGTATTTT. It specifies CASLSGALFTDTQYF.

The V and J genes are TRBV5-1 and TRBJ2-7, with D maybe TRBD1 (6 bases). The CDR3 runs to 13 residues. Trimming took 2 bases from V and 5 from J, leaving 11 bases between them. Looked up from germline, CDR1 is SGHRS and CDR2 is YFSETQ. CDR3 protein: CASSFGRGDEQYF. DNA for the CDR3: TGCGCCAGCAGCTTCGGCAGGGGAGACGAGCAGTACTTC.

The rearrangement links TRBV20-1 to TRBJ1-5; D unclear. This CDR3 has 15 residues. Germline V gives CDR1 DFQATT, CDR2 SNEGSKA (reference sequence). V was shortened by 3 bases and J by 4 bases, with 16 bases between the two germline ends. CDR3 region: CSASTGGKVNQPQHF. CDR3 DNA: TGCAGTGCTAGTACGGGAGGGAAGGTAAATCAGCCCCAGCATTTT.

The chain combines TRBV30 with TRBJ1-2; no definite D call. CDR3 size: 14 residues. CDR1 and CDR2 from the germline V gene are GTSNPN and SVGIG (reference sequence). V was trimmed by 0 bases and J by 8 bases, leaving 16 bases between them. Written as DNA, the CDR3 is TGTGCCTGGAGTGTAGTTCGAACAGTTAAAGGCTACACCTTC. Amino acid sequence: CAWSVVRTVKGYTF.

The chain employs TRBV6-5 and TRBJ1-6; D remains unclear. V dropped 7 bases and J dropped 9 bases, with 13 bases sitting between them. Germline V gives CDR1 MNHEY, CDR2 SVGAGI. The CDR3 extends over 13 amino acids. CDR3 nucleotide sequence: TGTGCCAGCATCGACGTCCTGGCTTCACCCCTCCACTTT. Amino acid sequence: CASIDVLASPLHF.

This clone was recorded only once. The chain employs TRBV9 and TRBJ2-1; D might be TRBD2 (6 bases). CDR1 and CDR2 (germline): SGDLS, YYNGEE. The CDR3 runs to 15 residues. Between the trimmed V and J ends, which lost 0 bases and 7 bases, there was a span of 14 bases. The CDR3 protein is CASSVVSLARNEQFF. The CDR3 DNA follows: TGTGCCAGCAGCGTAGTTAGTCTAGCGCGGAATGAGCAGTTCTTC.

CDR3 amino acids: CASSLVDRGENTIYF. For the CDR3, the DNA is TGCGCCAGCAGCTTGGTCGACAGGGGGGAAAACACCATATATTTT. The gene calls are TRBV5-1 and TRBJ1-3; 9 bases line up with TRBD1. Trimming took 0 bases from V and 6 from J; bases not matched to a gene: 4. CDR3 length equals 15 residues. The germline V gene encodes CDR1 SGHRS and CDR2 YFSETQ.

The rearrangement links TRBV30 to TRBJ1-5; tentatively, D is TRBD1 (5 bases). Trimming shortened V by 1 base and J by 3 bases, and 13 bases separated the two germline ends. Germline values: CDR1 GTSNPN, CDR2 SVGIG (reference sequence). This CDR3 has 15 residues. The CDR3 is CAWSAIDSLNQPQHF. In DNA form, the CDR3 reads TGTGCCTGGAGTGCGATAGACAGCCTCAATCAGCCCCAGCATTTT.

The chain couples TRBV2 to TRBJ2-7; D could derive from TRBD1 or TRBD2 (6 bases each). Germline values: CDR1 SNHLY, CDR2 FYNNEI. CDR3 length: 16 residues. Trimming pared 3 bases from V and 1 base from J, leaving 16 bases between. The CDR3 loop reads CASSDQAWGASYEQYF. The CDR3 DNA sequence: TGTGCCAGCAGTGATCAGGCTTGGGGGGCTTCCTACGAGCAGTACTTC.

This clone has a handful of counts. V gene TRBV7-2 combines with J gene TRBJ1-3; D call uncertain. CDR3 length: 16 residues. Germline CDR1 is SGHTA and CDR2 is FQGNSA. Trimming took 5 bases from V and 1 from J, leaving 15 bases between them. CDR3 sequence (DNA): TGTGCCAGCAGCCCCCGTGGAGCCTTTTCTGGAAACACCATATATTTT. Its protein product is CASSPRGAFSGNTIYF. Drawing the rest from reference TRBV7-2 and TRBJ1-3, the complete variable domain is GAGVSQSPSNKVTEKGKDVELRCDPISGHTALYWYRQSLGQGLEFLIYFQGNSAPDKSGLPSDRFSAERTGGSVSTLTIQRTQQEDSAVYLCASSPRGAFSGNTIYFGEGSWLTVV.

V and J are TRBV7-7 and TRBJ2-3, with D unclear. Germline lookup yields CDR1 SSHAT and CDR2 FNYEAQ (reference sequence). V was trimmed by 4 bases and J by 0 bases, leaving 8 bases between them. There are 14 residues in the CDR3. The CDR3 is CASSSDSSTDTQYF. In nucleotides, the CDR3 is TGTGCCAGCAGCTCCGACTCTAGCACAGATACGCAGTATTTT.

This chain connects TRBV7-9 to TRBJ2-2; 9 positions match TRBD1. V dropped 3 bases and J dropped 4; count of bases not matched to a gene: 6. The germline V gene has CDR1 SEHNR and CDR2 FQNEAQ (reference sequence). The CDR3 length is 16 residues. The CDR3: CASSFTGGLGTGELFF. Written as DNA, the CDR3 is TGTGCCAGCAGCTTCACAGGGGGCTTAGGCACCGGGGAGCTGTTTTTT.

This clone was detected only a few times. The chain links TRBV6-5 to TRBJ1-1, with D maybe TRBD1 (5 bases). Trimming cost V 0 bases and J 8 bases, with 19 bases left between them. From germline, CDR1 is MNHEY and CDR2 SVGAGI. The length of the CDR3 is 16 residues. The chain's CDR3 is CASSYSGVGGLAEAFF. CDR3 DNA: TGTGCCAGCAGTTACTCAGGAGTCGGGGGTTTGGCAGAAGCTTTCTTT.

This chain uses TRBV28 with TRBJ1-2, with a tentative D call TRBD1 (6 bases). Germline loops: CDR1 MDHEN, CDR2 SYDVKM. With 2 bases removed from V and 10 bases from J, the gap between germline ends came to 8 bases. The CDR3 is 11 residues long. CDR3 DNA sequence: TGTGCCAGCAGTTTAAAGGGGGTCTACACCTTC. Translating gives CASSLKGVYTF.

The rearrangement uses TRBV7-8 and TRBJ1-5; unclear D gene. Trimming left V 2 bases short and J 2 bases short, with 4 bases between. The CDR3 loop spans 13 amino acids. Germline lookup yields CDR1 SGHVS and CDR2 FQNEAQ. For the CDR3, the DNA is TGTGCCAGCAGCTTAAGGGGCAATCAGCCCCAGCATTTT. Its translation: CASSLRGNQPQHF.

The rearrangement uses TRBV6-5 and TRBJ2-3, with 10 positions matching TRBD2. The junction had 4 bases not matched to a gene; V was cut back by 6 bases and J by 4 bases. From germline, CDR1 is MNHEY and CDR2 SVGAGI. The CDR3 runs to 14 residues. As DNA, the CDR3 is TGTGCCAGCAGCGGACTAGCGGAGGCAGATACGCAGTATTTT. Its protein is CASSGLAEADTQYF.

In this sample, this clone turned up a few times. Distinct nucleotide sequences in the sample also encode this CDR3. The chain recombines TRBV6-5 with TRBJ2-5; no definite D call. V shed 0 bases and J shed 6 bases, with 8 bases lying between them. CDR1 is MNHEY and CDR2 is SVGAGI in the germline V gene. The CDR3 runs 13 residues. In nucleotides, the CDR3 is TGTGCCAGCAGTTACTCCGAGAAGCAGACCCAGTACTTC. Residues: CASSYSEKQTQYF.

The CDR3 DNA is TGTGCCATCAGTGGGGACAAGAACACTGAAGCTTTCTTT. Its protein product is CAISGDKNTEAFF. The chain carries TRBV10-3 and TRBJ1-1, with TRBD1 as a possible D gene (6 bases). Deletions cut 4 bases from V and 1 base from J, with 7 bases between. The CDR3 is 13 residues long. CDR1 is ENHRY, CDR2 SYGVKD, per germline.

The V call is TRBV5-1, the J call TRBJ1-6, with a tentative D call TRBD1 (6 bases). The germline CDR1 and CDR2 sequences are SGHRS and YFSETQ. V lost 0 bases to trimming and J lost 7 bases, with 11 bases between them. The CDR3 covers 15 residues. In DNA, the CDR3 is TGCGCCAGCAGCTTGGCTGGGCAGGGGAATTCACCCCTCCACTTT. It yields the protein CASSLAGQGNSPLHF.

The rearrangement joins TRBV6-5 to TRBJ1-2; D remains unclear. This CDR3 has 14 residues. In germline, CDR1 is MNHEY, CDR2 SVGAGI. Trimming left V 6 bases short and J 4 bases short, with 15 bases between. For the CDR3, the DNA is TGTGCCAGCAGCCCCGCCGGAGGCGGCTATGGCTACACCTTC. This codes for CASSPAGGGYGYTF.

The chain is built from TRBV5-5 and TRBJ2-7; no clear D gene. The CDR3 contains 13 residues. Deletions cut 1 base from V and 1 base from J, with 6 bases between. The germline gives CDR1 SGHKS, CDR2 YYEKEE (reference sequence). Written as DNA, the CDR3 is TGTGCCAGCAGCTTGCACTGGTCCTACGAGCAGTACTTC. This sequence encodes CASSLHWSYEQYF.

A remark on this clone: The same CDR3 is also encoded by other DNA sequences in this sample. The chain employs TRBV2 and TRBJ2-5; D is unresolved. The CDR3 length is 14 residues. Trimming took 2 bases from V and 2 from J, leaving 9 bases between them. From germline, CDR1 is SNHLY and CDR2 FYNNEI. This chain's CDR3 is CASSELVGQETQYF. The DNA for the CDR3 is TGTGCCAGCAGTGAATTAGTAGGGCAAGAGACCCAGTACTTC.

J is TRBJ2-3 and V is TRBV9; D is possibly TRBD1 (6 bases). Trimming left V 1 base short and J 2 bases short, with 14 bases between. The CDR3 length is 16 residues. Germline assignment: CDR1 SGDLS and CDR2 YYNGEE. CDR3 nucleotide sequence: TGTGCCAGCAGCGTAATTGGGCAGGGGCCCACAGATACGCAGTATTTT. Amino acids: CASSVIGQGPTDTQYF.

The gene calls are TRBV3-1 (or the pseudogene TRBV3-2) and TRBJ1-5; 11 nucleotides align to TRBD1. The germline V gene has CDR1 LGHDT and CDR2 YNNKEL (reference sequence). Trimming at V came to 0 bases and at J to 5 bases, leaving 3 bases not matched to a gene. This CDR3 region has 16 residues. The CDR3 loop is CASSQDRTGGYQPQHF. CDR3 sequence (DNA): TGTGCCAGCAGCCAAGATAGGACAGGGGGCTATCAGCCCCAGCATTTT.

The chain has TRBV18 and TRBJ2-1; 9 positions match TRBD2. Germline V gene lookup returns CDR1 KGHSH and CDR2 LQKENI. The trim removed 0 bases at V and 10 bases at J, leaving 7 bases unmatched. The CDR3 spans 15 residues. CDR3 coding DNA: TGTGCCAGCTCACCACCGGGACTAGCCTCGGCGGAGCAGTTCTTC. Protein sequence: CASSPPGLASAEQFF.

The rearrangement joins TRBV19 to TRBJ2-7, with 8 bases fitting TRBD2. From germline, CDR1 is LNHDA and CDR2 SQIVND (reference sequence). V shed 3 bases, J shed 1 base, and the junction held 5 bases outside the gene matches. This CDR3 is 15 amino acids long. CDR3 in DNA: TGTGCCAGTAGTATTCCCGGGGGGGTGTCCTACGAGCAGTACTTC. It specifies CASSIPGGVSYEQYF.

In its sample, this clone was seen once. The J gene is TRBJ2-1, the V gene TRBV6-5; D remains unclear. The V gene's germline CDR1 is MNHEY and CDR2 SVGAGI. CDR3 length: 14 residues. V dropped 2 bases and J dropped 4 bases, with 9 bases sitting between them. CDR3 nucleotides: TGTGCCAGCAGTTACGCGGACGTGTACAATGAGCAGTTCTTC. Translated: CASSYADVYNEQFF.

This chain uses TRBV19 with TRBJ1-1; 9 nucleotides match TRBD1. Germline lookup yields CDR1 LNHDA and CDR2 SQIVND (reference sequence). The CDR3 contains 17 residues. The V and J ends lost 3 bases and 5 bases, in that order; junction bases with no gene match: 13. The CDR3 DNA reads as TGTGCCAGTAGTATGCCCTTACCAGGGACAGGGCGAACTGAAGCTTTCTTT. As protein: CASSMPLPGTGRTEAFF.